This TCR beta chain came from a study of T cells in Graves' hyperthyroidism and ophthalmopathy. The source material, RNA transcripts, was used to amplify TCR beta CDR3 regions. The TCR CDR3 first-round RT-PCR relied on the HTBI primer set. TCRdb itself ran the multiplex PCR reads through MiXCR, one entry per CDR3 protein. The repertoire holds about 600,000 distinct CDR3 sequences, approximately 16% seen once, with roughly 3% in the top ten. The table lists this clonotype with many counts. Germline lookup yields CDR1 MNHNS and CDR2 SASEGT. The CDR3 consists of 13 residues. V lost 6 bases to trimming and J lost 8 bases, with 11 bases between them.

Material for sequencing was blood. The gene calls are TRBV6-1 and TRBJ1-6, with no clear D. This sequence originates from a middle-aged woman with Graves' ophthalmopathy. CDR3 region: CASSWRGDSPLHF. CDR3 coding DNA: TGTGCCAGCAGCTGGAGAGGTGATTCACCCCTCCACTTT.